The 17 T cell receptor beta chains listed next were all sequenced from one sample in a study of CD8 T cells in ankylosing spondylitis. One entry per CDR3 protein, called by TCRdb with MiXCR from the 5' RACE reads. The sample lists fewer than 250,000 distinct CDR3 sequences, more than 9% occurring once. Sequenced material: blood, either unsorted or a sorted T cell fraction (not recorded which). The receptors derive from a male donor with ankylosing spondylitis or in good health (not recorded which).

Ten or more counts support this clonotype. This chain uses TRBV20-1 with TRBJ2-1, with 9 nucleotides matching TRBD2. Germline CDR1 and CDR2: DFQATT and SNEGSKA (reference sequence). V trimming: 6 bases; J trimming: 4 bases; junction bases outside the gene matches: 16. The CDR3 has 17 amino acids. DNA of the CDR3: TGCAGTGCCTCGACTAGCGGTTCGGGAGGGGGTTACAATGAGCAGTTCTTC. Residues: CSASTSGSGGGYNEQFF.

V is TRBV7-9 and J is TRBJ2-5; D unclear. The CDR3 contains 15 residues. CDR1 is SEHNR and CDR2 is FQNEAQ in the germline V gene (reference sequence). Trimming pared 3 bases from V and 3 bases from J, leaving 14 bases between. This CDR3 reads CASSLDQDAKETQYF. CDR3 in DNA: TGTGCCAGCAGCTTGGATCAAGACGCCAAAGAGACCCAGTACTTC. Full variable domain (rest looked up from reference TRBV7-9 and TRBJ2-5): DTGVSQNPRHKITKRGQNVTFRCDPISEHNRLYWYRQTLGQGPEFLTYFQNEAQLEKSRLLSDRFSAERPKGSFSTLEIQRTEQGDSAMYLCASSLDQDAKETQYFGPGTRLLVL.

This clonotype was found a few times. This rearrangement joins TRBV3-1 to TRBJ1-6; TRBD1 is a possible D gene (6 bases). Germline CDR1 and CDR2: LGHDT and YNNKEL (reference sequence). V was clipped by 8 bases and J by 0 bases, with 8 bases between them. This CDR3 spans 14 amino acids. The CDR3 DNA reads TGTGCCAGCGGGGGGGCCTCCTATAATTCACCCCTCCACTTT. This translates into CASGGASYNSPLHF.

This clonotype has at least ten counts. The CDR3, as DNA: TGCGCCAGCAGCTTAACAGGGGGGCCAGATACGCAGTATTTT. This gives the protein CASSLTGGPDTQYF. The chain combines TRBV5-1 with TRBJ2-3, with 8 bases identical to TRBD1. J gave up 4 bases and V 2 bases, and 3 bases lay outside the gene matches. Germline CDR1 SGHRS, CDR2 YFSETQ. The CDR3 runs to 14 residues.

The chain recombines TRBV11-1 with TRBJ2-3; 8 bases are shared with TRBD2. Germline CDR1 SGHAT, CDR2 FQDESV (reference sequence). Trimming took 6 bases from V and 3 from J; bases not matched to a gene: 11. CDR3 length equals 16 residues. The CDR3 DNA is TGTGCCAGCAGAGCCCCTTCGGGGGGGGCAACAGATACGCAGTATTTT. Protein sequence: CASRAPSGGATDTQYF.

V is TRBV20-1 and J is TRBJ1-5; D unresolved. The length of the CDR3 is 17 residues. The V and J ends lost 2 bases and 3 bases respectively, with 20 bases between them. Germline V gene lookup returns CDR1 DFQATT and CDR2 SNEGSKA (reference sequence). The CDR3 DNA sequence: TGCAGTGCTAGACCCCATCGTCAGGACTCCACCAATCAGCCCCAGCATTTT. It yields the protein CSARPHRQDSTNQPQHF.

V and J are TRBV7-9 and TRBJ1-2; D gene uncertain. In germline, CDR1 is SEHNR, CDR2 FQNEAQ (reference sequence). Trimming left V 2 bases short and J 4 bases short, with 17 bases between. The length of the CDR3 is 16 residues. The CDR3 nucleotides read TGTGCCAGCAGCTTAAGGCCAGTGGGATCTAGCTATGGCTACACCTTC. It specifies CASSLRPVGSSYGYTF.

This clonotype was detected many times. The chain carries TRBV5-6 and TRBJ1-5; TRBD1 is a possible D gene (5 bases). Per germline, CDR1 SGHDT and CDR2 YYEEEE. The CDR3 runs 17 residues. V was trimmed by 6 bases and J by 4 bases, leaving 23 bases between them. CDR3 loop: CASNKRWGGRANQPQHF. In DNA, the CDR3 is TGTGCCAGCAACAAACGTTGGGGAGGCAGGGCTAATCAGCCCCAGCATTTT.

This clonotype occurred many times. The J gene is TRBJ1-1, the V gene TRBV24-1, with 9 bases identical to TRBD1. Germline assignment: CDR1 KGHDR and CDR2 SFDVKD. The J segment lost 0 bases and the V segment lost 11 bases, leaving 3 bases of the junction unmatched. The CDR3 spans 13 residues. CDR3 region: CANGTGMNTEAFF. Written as DNA, the CDR3 is TGTGCCAACGGGACAGGGATGAACACTGAAGCTTTCTTT.

This clonotype was seen repeatedly, ten times or more. This chain uses TRBV15 with TRBJ2-5; 7 bases are shared with TRBD1. V dropped 5 bases and J dropped 1; count of bases not matched to a gene: 7. Germline loops: CDR1 LNHNV, CDR2 YYDKDF (reference sequence). The CDR3 sequence is 15 residues long. CDR3 in amino acids: CATSASGQLQETQYF. In DNA, the CDR3 is TGTGCCACCAGCGCCTCGGGACAGCTCCAAGAGACCCAGTACTTC.

The V call is TRBV7-2, the J call TRBJ1-5; tentative D call: TRBD1 (5 bases). CDR3 length: 15 amino acids. V lost 5 bases and J lost 2, with 13 bases in between. Germline V gives CDR1 SGHTA, CDR2 FQGNSA. CDR3 bases: TGTGCCAGCAGCCGCCTTCGGGGGGGCAATCAGCCCCAGCATTTT. Translated, it gives CASSRLRGGNQPQHF. The whole variable domain, filled in from reference TRBV7-2 and TRBJ1-5, reads GAGVSQSPSNKVTEKGKDVELRCDPISGHTALYWYRQSLGQGLEFLIYFQGNSAPDKSGLPSDRFSAERTGGSVSTLTIQRTQQEDSAVYLCASSRLRGGNQPQHFGDGTRLSIL.

This clonotype was found a few times. This may be a read error, as it is one base from a much larger clone. The chain joins TRBV5-1 to TRBJ1-2, with D possibly being TRBD1 (5 bases). Germline CDR1 SGHRS, CDR2 YFSETQ. The CDR3 sequence is 16 residues long. Trimming took 2 bases from V and 10 from J, leaving 24 bases between them. This chain's CDR3 is CASSFDGGVVSDDYTF. CDR3 bases: TGCGCCAGCAGCTTCGACGGGGGAGTAGTTTCGGACGACTACACCTTC.

This clonotype has a count of ten or more. The chain employs TRBV2 and TRBJ2-2; a possible D gene is TRBD2 (6 bases). The V end was cut by 8 bases, the J end by 3 bases, with 13 bases between. Germline V lookup: CDR1 SNHLY, CDR2 FYNNEI. CDR3 length: 14 amino acids. The CDR3: CASEPGLYTGELFF. Here the CDR3 DNA reads TGTGCCAGCGAGCCGGGACTCTACACCGGGGAGCTGTTTTTT. The full variable domain, with the rest looked up from reference TRBV2 and TRBJ2-2, is EPEVTQTPSHQVTQMGQEVILRCVPISNHLYFYWYRQILGQKVEFLVSFYNNEISEKSEIFDDQFSVERPDGSNFTLKIRSTKLEDSAMYFCASEPGLYTGELFFGEGSRLTVL.

This clonotype has only a few counts. The chain couples TRBV30 to TRBJ1-2; D gene uncertain. The CDR3 runs to 13 residues. The V gene's germline CDR1 is GTSNPN and CDR2 SVGIG (reference sequence). The V gene lost 1 base and the J gene lost 2 bases, with 8 bases spanning the gap. The CDR3 nucleotides are TGTGCCTGGAGTGAGATGGAGAACTATGGCTACACCTTC. Encoded protein: CAWSEMENYGYTF.

This clonotype showed up many times. The chain uses TRBV12-3 or TRBV12-4 and TRBJ1-2, with D maybe TRBD1 (5 bases). Trimming took 2 bases from V and 7 from J, leaving 14 bases between them. The CDR3 is 14 residues long. For the CDR3, the DNA is TGTGCCAGCAGTTTAAGGGCAGGGTCGGGTGGCTACACCTTC. It yields the protein CASSLRAGSGGYTF.

This rearrangement joins TRBV4-1 to TRBJ1-1; D is unresolved. The CDR3 totals 15 residues. V lost 3 bases and J 0 bases, leaving 11 bases between the germline ends. The germline gives CDR1 MGHRA, CDR2 YSYEKL. The CDR3 reads CASSHQSGMNTEAFF. The CDR3 region has the DNA TGCGCCAGCAGCCACCAGTCGGGCATGAACACTGAAGCTTTCTTT.

This clonotype has at least ten counts. V usage is TRBV3-1 and J usage is TRBJ2-7, with 10 bases fitting TRBD1. Per the germline V gene, CDR1 is LGHDT and CDR2 is YNNKEL (reference sequence). Trimming removed 3 bases from V and 6 bases from J; junction bases left unmatched: 2. The CDR3 contains 13 residues. CDR3 loop: CASSQTGGIEQYF. CDR3 nucleotides: TGTGCCAGCAGCCAGACAGGGGGCATCGAGCAGTACTTC.